What follows describes a single TCR beta chain. The entry originates in a study of blood T cell repertoires in COVID-19. The CDR3 has 13 residues. V dropped 4 bases and J dropped 6 bases, with 13 bases sitting between them. Germline values: CDR1 SNHLY, CDR2 FYNNEI. Clones were sequenced by immunoSEQ multiplex PCR, and TCRdb holds only the in-frame ones, with some missing. The sample records 20,000 to 30,000 clones, about 88% being singletons. The TCR was taken from a man between 65 and 85 years old with acute or convalescent COVID-19. The material sequenced was peripheral blood. The chain employs TRBV2 and TRBJ2-7; weak D call: TRBD1 (6 bases). CDR3: CASSGAQGLEQYF. The CDR3 DNA sequence: TGTGCCAGCAGTGGGGCGCAGGGGCTCGAGCAGTACTTC.